Sequencing of this T cell receptor (beta chain) was carried out in a study of identical twins. TCRdb re-analysed the 5' RACE reads in MiXCR, keeping a single row per CDR3 protein. The table records some 460,000 distinct CDR3 sequences, 14% of them present only once. The CDR3 covers 14 residues. From germline, CDR1 is SGHTA and CDR2 FQGNSA. Trimming pared 5 bases from V and 3 bases from J, leaving 13 bases between. This clonotype turned up a few times. This same sample was also taken into another study, of yellow fever vaccine responses in identical twins.

The V and J genes are TRBV7-2 and TRBJ1-2, with D unclear. The TCR sequence derives from a woman younger than 30 in good health. The sample was CD4+ T cells sorted from blood. The CDR3 is CASSVAGRDYGYTF. Here the CDR3 DNA reads TGTGCCAGCAGCGTGGCTGGGAGGGACTATGGCTACACCTTC.